The 26 T cell receptor beta chains reported below all come from one sample, sequenced in a study of beta chain features in type 1 diabetes. Expressed TCRB transcripts were sequenced because the entire RNA isolate underwent reverse transcription. Sequencing was performed with immunoSEQ multiplex PCR; in TCRdb, only in-frame clones are kept and a portion is missing. The sample gives more than 350,000 clones, 11% of which show up once; 0.045% to 0.05% is in the top ten. The sample taken for sequencing was naive CD4+ T cells from blood. The receptors originated from a woman aged 18-30 years in good health.

This clone was counted a few times. The V and J genes are TRBV30 and TRBJ2-6; maybe TRBD1 (5 bases). CDR3 length: 16 residues. Germline CDR1 is GTSNPN and CDR2 is SVGIG (reference sequence). V lost 2 bases, J lost 0 bases, and 11 bases lay in between. Written as DNA, the CDR3 is TGTGCCTGGAGTAAAGGGGTGACCTCTGGGGCCAACGTCCTGACTTTC. It translates to CAWSKGVTSGANVLTF. Variable domain in full (rest from reference TRBV30 and TRBJ2-6): SQTIHQWPATLVQPVGSPLSLECTVEGTSNPNLYWYRQAAGRGLQLLFYSVGIGQISSEVPQNLSASRPQDRQFILSSKKLLLSDSGFYLCAWSKGVTSGANVLTFGAGSRLTVL.

Only a few counts were recorded for this clone. The chain has TRBV7-2 and TRBJ2-5; D is possibly TRBD2 (5 bases). The V and J ends lost 7 bases and 7 bases respectively, with 19 bases between them. The CDR3 is made up of 14 amino acids. CDR1 and CDR2 (germline): SGHTA, FQGNSA. The CDR3 is CASTRRSLEGTQYF. DNA of the CDR3: TGTGCCAGCACTCGTCGGAGTTTAGAGGGGACCCAGTACTTC.

This clone occurred a few times. The chain has TRBV5-1 and TRBJ2-7; D not resolved. The CDR3 totals 11 residues. V was pared by 6 bases and J by 6 bases, with 10 bases between. Germline V CDR1 and CDR2: SGHRS, YFSETQ. The CDR3 region is CASKDGGEQYF. CDR3 sequence (DNA): TGCGCCAGCAAGGACGGCGGCGAGCAGTACTTC.

This clone was picked up a small number of times. The V gene is TRBV4-2, the J gene TRBJ2-1; TRBD2 is a possible D gene (5 bases). Deletions cut 1 base from V and 4 bases from J, with 11 bases between. Germline assignment: CDR1 LGHNA and CDR2 YNFKEQ. The CDR3 contains 15 residues. The CDR3 nucleotides are TGTGCCAGCAGCCAAGCCAAACTAGTGTACAATGAGCAGTTCTTC. Protein: CASSQAKLVYNEQFF.

This clone was recorded a few times. The chain recombines TRBV5-6 with TRBJ1-6; maybe TRBD1 (5 bases). The CDR3 covers 17 residues. Germline CDR1 and CDR2: SGHDT and YYEEEE. The V and J ends lost 1 base and 6 bases respectively, with 17 bases between them. The CDR3 coding sequence is TGTGCCAGCAGCTTGTGGATAGGGGTTAGGGGTAATTCACCCCTCCACTTT. Protein product: CASSLWIGVRGNSPLHF.

The chain is built from TRBV7-2 and TRBJ2-3; TRBD2 agrees at 9 bases. The V and J ends lost 1 base and 4 bases, in that order; junction bases with no gene match: 3. Germline V lookup: CDR1 SGHTA, CDR2 FQGNSA. CDR3 size: 15 residues. The DNA of the CDR3 is TGTGCCAGCAGCTTAGGGCTAGCGGGGTCAGATACGCAGTATTTT. Translating gives CASSLGLAGSDTQYF.

This chain links TRBV19 with TRBJ2-1, with D unresolved. Germline CDR1 reads LNHDA; CDR2 reads SQIVND (reference sequence). Between the trimmed V and J ends, which lost 7 bases and 1 base, there was a span of 5 bases. The CDR3 consists of 12 residues. CDR3: CASTASYNEQFF. CDR3 nucleotides: TGTGCCAGTACGGCATCCTACAATGAGCAGTTCTTC.

In this sample, this clone turned up a few times. The V and J genes are TRBV4-3 and TRBJ1-1; D is perhaps TRBD1 (6 bases). Germline CDR1 reads LGHNA; CDR2 reads YSLEER. CDR3 length equals 14 residues. The V end was cut by 1 base, the J end by 1 base, with 7 bases between. CDR3 loop: CASSQAGQNTEAFF. The DNA for the CDR3 is TGCGCCAGCAGCCAAGCGGGACAGAACACTGAAGCTTTCTTT.

V usage is TRBV14 and J usage is TRBJ2-5, with 9 nucleotides matching TRBD1. V dropped 3 bases and J dropped 4; count of bases not matched to a gene: 6. This CDR3 has 15 amino acids. Germline CDR1 SGHDN, CDR2 FVKESK. This chain's CDR3 is CASSQNRGRRETQYF. As DNA, the CDR3 is TGTGCCAGCAGCCAGAACAGGGGGCGAAGAGAGACCCAGTACTTC.

The chain uses TRBV28 and TRBJ1-2; D is ambiguous. With 10 bases removed from V and 4 bases from J, the gap between germline ends came to 13 bases. CDR1 MDHEN and CDR2 SYDVKM come from the germline V gene. The CDR3 contains 12 residues. The CDR3: CATNLRSYGYTF. In nucleotides, the CDR3 is TGTGCCACCAACCTCAGGAGCTATGGCTACACCTTC.

The rearrangement uses TRBV5-1 and TRBJ2-5; weak D call: TRBD1 (6 bases). Germline CDR1 SGHRS, CDR2 YFSETQ. The CDR3 covers 14 residues. V was pared by 2 bases and J by 10 bases, with 18 bases between. CDR3 bases: TGCGCCAGCAGCTTCCGGGACACAGAAAAGTTCCAGTACTTC. This translates into CASSFRDTEKFQYF. Complete variable domain (other parts from reference TRBV5-1 and TRBJ2-5): KAGVTQTPRYLIKTRGQQVTLSCSPISGHRSVSWYQQTPGQGLQFLFEYFSETQRNKGNFPGRFSGRQFSNSRSEMNVSTLELGDSALYLCASSFRDTEKFQYFGPGTRLLVL.

This clone showed up just a few times. V usage is TRBV5-1 and J usage is TRBJ2-1, with TRBD1 identical over 10 bases. This CDR3 contains 16 residues. Germline V gene data show CDR1 as SGHRS and CDR2 as YFSETQ. Trimming removed 0 bases from V and 6 bases from J; junction bases left unmatched: 6. The CDR3 protein is CASSLAPRTGGNEQFF. As DNA, the CDR3 is TGCGCCAGCAGCTTGGCTCCCCGGACAGGGGGCAATGAGCAGTTCTTC.

The J gene is TRBJ2-3, the V gene TRBV6-6; D unresolved. The germline gives CDR1 MNHNY, CDR2 SVGAGI (reference sequence). CDR3 length: 13 amino acids. The germline V and J ends were trimmed by 6 bases and 0 bases, with 7 bases remaining between them. CDR3 amino acids: CASSTVSTDTQYF. CDR3 nucleotides: TGTGCCAGCAGCACAGTTAGCACAGATACGCAGTATTTT.

This clone was picked up a small number of times. This chain links TRBV7-2 with TRBJ2-3; 8 bases agree with TRBD1. The ends lost 2 bases at V and 4 bases at J; junction bases unmatched: 5. Germline loops: CDR1 SGHTA, CDR2 FQGNSA. The CDR3 totals 15 residues. The CDR3 DNA follows: TGTGCCAGCAGCTTAATGGCAGGGGGCTCAGATACGCAGTATTTT. The encoded protein is CASSLMAGGSDTQYF.

This clone was picked up a small number of times. The V gene is TRBV29-1, the J gene TRBJ1-1; a possible D gene is TRBD1 (5 bases). The CDR3 is 13 amino acids. The germline V and J ends were trimmed by 3 bases and 6 bases, with 14 bases remaining between them. Germline-derived CDR1 and CDR2 are SQVTM and ANQGSEA. CDR3 in DNA: TGCAGCGTTGAGTTTCGGGGGGTCGCTGAAGCTTTCTTT. Translated, it gives CSVEFRGVAEAFF.

This clone was seen only a few times. The V and J genes are TRBV29-1 and TRBJ1-5, with D unresolved. The germline V and J ends were trimmed by 1 base and 2 bases, with 6 bases remaining between them. CDR3 length: 13 residues. In germline, CDR1 is SQVTM, CDR2 ANQGSEA. As DNA, the CDR3 is TGCAGCGTTGAAGGCTCCGGCAATCAGCCCCAGCATTTT. Encoded protein: CSVEGSGNQPQHF.

This clone was observed a few times. The rearrangement uses TRBV5-6 and TRBJ2-3; 7 bases fit TRBD1. This CDR3 has 15 residues. The germline V gene encodes CDR1 SGHDT and CDR2 YYEEEE. V shed 3 bases and J 8 bases; nucleotides not matched to a gene: 12. The DNA of the CDR3 is TGTGCCAGCAGCTACCGCCCCAGGGGGTGGGGTACGCAGTATTTT. This gives the protein CASSYRPRGWGTQYF.

J is TRBJ2-7 and V is TRBV7-9; TRBD1 or TRBD2 may be the D gene (5 bases each). CDR3 length equals 14 residues. Germline V gene lookup returns CDR1 SEHNR and CDR2 FQNEAQ (reference sequence). V lost 10 bases to trimming and J lost 4 bases, with 20 bases between them. CDR3 protein: CAKPVGERSYEQYV. CDR3 DNA: TGTGCCAAACCCGTGGGGGAACGATCATACGAGCAGTACGTC.

CDR3 DNA sequence: TGCGCCAGCAGCCAAGAAGGACTAGCGGGAGCACGGGAGCAGTTCTTC. This encodes CASSQEGLAGAREQFF. The chain is built from TRBV4-3 and TRBJ2-1; 13 nucleotides align to TRBD2. V lost 0 bases, J lost 10 bases, and 6 bases stayed unmatched. The germline CDR1 and CDR2 sequences are LGHNA and YSLEER. The length of the CDR3 is 16 residues.

This clone was observed a few times. The chain recombines TRBV5-6 with TRBJ2-7; D is perhaps TRBD1 or TRBD2 (5 bases each). V lost 2 bases and J 7 bases, leaving 19 bases between the germline ends. Germline CDR1 and CDR2: SGHDT and YYEEEE. CDR3 length: 15 amino acids. The CDR3: CASSLSLQGRREQYF. CDR3 DNA sequence: TGTGCCAGCAGCTTATCACTTCAGGGACGACGGGAGCAGTACTTC.

A few counts support this clone. The rearrangement uses TRBV9 and TRBJ1-2; TRBD1 agrees at 8 bases. CDR1 SGDLS and CDR2 YYNGEE come from the germline V gene. After removal of 3 bases from V and 3 bases from J, the junction contained 10 bases not matched to a gene. The CDR3 spans 16 residues. Written as DNA, the CDR3 is TGTGCCAGCAGCGCGTCCAGGGGGCTATCTCACTATGGCTACACCTTC. This sequence encodes CASSASRGLSHYGYTF.

This clone was picked up a small number of times. V is TRBV6-6 and J is TRBJ2-3; the D gene is possibly TRBD1 (5 bases). Trimming shortened V by 2 bases and J by 1 base, and 10 bases separated the two germline ends. The length of the CDR3 is 15 residues. Germline CDR1 reads MNHNY; CDR2 reads SVGAGI (reference sequence). The CDR3 sequence is CASSYPQGGTDTQYF. The CDR3, as DNA: TGTGCCAGCAGTTACCCGCAGGGTGGCACAGATACGCAGTATTTT.

In the case of this clone: Distinct nucleotide sequences in the sample also encode this CDR3. This chain uses TRBV15 with TRBJ2-1, with 12 bases fitting TRBD2. V shed 5 bases, J shed 4 bases, and the junction held 3 bases outside the gene matches. The V gene's germline CDR1 is LNHNV and CDR2 YYDKDF (reference sequence). The CDR3 totals 15 residues. As DNA, the CDR3 is TGTGCCACCAGCCGCGGGACTAGCGGGTACAATGAGCAGTTCTTC. This translates into CATSRGTSGYNEQFF.

In its sample, this clone was seen a few times. The V gene is TRBV29-1, the J gene TRBJ2-7; D is perhaps TRBD1 (5 bases). Trimming removed 3 bases at V and 3 bases at J, with 15 bases between. The CDR3 is 14 amino acids. The V gene's germline CDR1 is SQVTM and CDR2 ANQGSEA. CDR3 residues: CSVEQGPRDYEQYF. The CDR3 DNA sequence: TGCAGCGTTGAGCAGGGTCCCAGAGACTACGAGCAGTACTTC.

J is TRBJ1-4 and V is TRBV11-2; TRBD1 might be the D (6 bases). Germline V CDR1 and CDR2: SGHAT, FQNNGV. CDR3 length equals 14 residues. V lost 5 bases to trimming and J lost 7 bases, with 14 bases between them. In nucleotides, the CDR3 is TGTGCCAGCAGCCCCCGCAGGGGAGGTGAAAAACTGTTTTTT. This translates into CASSPRRGGEKLFF.

This clone has a handful of counts. The same CDR3 can be traced to other DNA sequences in this sample. The chain links TRBV7-9 to TRBJ1-4; the D is unclear. CDR1 SEHNR and CDR2 FQNEAQ come from the germline V gene (reference sequence). Trimming pared 1 base from V and 7 bases from J, leaving 4 bases between. The CDR3 runs to 12 residues. Here the CDR3 reads CASSLVGEKLFF. CDR3 nucleotides: TGTGCCAGCAGCTTAGTCGGTGAAAAACTGTTTTTT. The complete variable domain, with remaining parts taken from reference TRBV7-9 and TRBJ1-4, reads DTGVSQNPRHKITKRGQNVTFRCDPISEHNRLYWYRQTLGQGPEFLTYFQNEAQLEKSRLLSDRFSAERPKGSFSTLEIQRTEQGDSAMYLCASSLVGEKLFFGSGTQLSVL.